Shown below are 28 T cell receptor beta chains from a single sample sequenced in a study of regulatory T cells in long-lasting Graves disease. Time point of the sample: newly diagnosed GD, antithyroid drugs for less than 3 months. RNA isolated from PBMCs was used to make the TCR library. Arm-PCR of CDR3 regions with iRepertoire HTBI primers generated TCR beta libraries. In TCRdb, the multiplex PCR reads were re-called with MiXCR into one record per CDR3 protein. The sample includes 370,000 or so distinct CDR3 sequences, around 15% seen only once; the top ten take 20%. The sample was also linked to a second study, of T cells in Graves' hyperthyroidism and ophthalmopathy.

The source material was peripheral blood mononuclear cells (PBMCs), sampled at new diagnosis, from a patient treated with antithyroid drugs. The receptors come from a woman aged 18-35 years with Graves disease.

This clonotype has ten or more counts. The chain has TRBV7-9 and TRBJ1-1; D is unresolved. CDR3 length: 13 residues. The V and J ends lost 1 base and 3 bases respectively, with 6 bases between them. From germline, CDR1 is SEHNR and CDR2 FQNEAQ (reference sequence). CDR3 residues: CASSLEGDTEAFF. For the CDR3, the DNA is TGTGCCAGCAGCTTAGAGGGTGACACTGAAGCTTTCTTT.

The sample holds a few counts of this clonotype. The CDR3 spells CSARDQGTANSPLHF. DNA for the CDR3: TGCAGTGCTAGAGATCAGGGGACCGCGAATTCACCCCTCCACTTT. This rearrangement joins TRBV20-1 to TRBJ1-6, with D perhaps TRBD1 (6 bases). V was trimmed by 0 bases and J by 7 bases, leaving 13 bases between them. The CDR3 contains 15 residues. Germline V gene sequence: CDR1 DFQATT, CDR2 SNEGSKA (reference sequence).

The V gene is TRBV13, the J gene TRBJ2-5; 10 bases are a match to TRBD1. There are 15 residues in the CDR3. Per germline, CDR1 PRHDT and CDR2 FYEKMQ (reference sequence). J gave up 7 bases and V 3 bases, and 8 bases lay outside the gene matches. The CDR3 DNA follows: TGTGCCAGCAGCTTCCGGACAGGGGGATTCGGGACCCAGTACTTC. Amino acid sequence: CASSFRTGGFGTQYF. The full variable domain, completed using reference TRBV13 and TRBJ2-5, is AAGVIQSPRHLIKEKRETATLKCYPIPRHDTVYWYQQGPGQDPQFLISFYEKMQSDKGSIPDRFSAQQFSDYHSELNMSSLELGDSALYFCASSFRTGGFGTQYFGPGTRLLVL.

This clonotype has just a few counts. V usage is TRBV11-2 and J usage is TRBJ1-1; D possibly corresponds to TRBD1 (5 bases). From germline, CDR1 is SGHAT and CDR2 FQNNGV. Trimming removed 5 bases at V and 4 bases at J, with 29 bases between. The CDR3 consists of 19 residues. The chain's CDR3 is CASSQAGIRDHLMGTEAFF. CDR3 nucleotide sequence: TGTGCCAGCAGCCAGGCGGGGATCCGGGACCACCTAATGGGCACTGAAGCTTTCTTT.

This clonotype has a count of ten or more. The rearrangement links TRBV5-1 to TRBJ2-7; the match to TRBD2 covers 8 bases. V lost 0 bases to trimming and J lost 2 bases; unmatched junction nucleotides: 10. The CDR3 has 17 residues. Germline CDR1 and CDR2: SGHRS and YFSETQ. The DNA for the CDR3 is TGCGCCAGCAGCTTGGCCGCGGGTAGCGGGGACCCCTACGAGCAGTACTTC. It encodes CASSLAAGSGDPYEQYF.

This clonotype was observed at least ten times. CDR3 in amino acids: CASSPQGAVEQYF. The CDR3 region has the DNA TGTGCCAGCTCACCACAGGGAGCGGTCGAGCAGTACTTC. J is TRBJ2-7 and V is TRBV18, with a possible D match to TRBD2 (5 bases). Trimming pared 1 base from V and 6 bases from J, leaving 10 bases between. The CDR3 length is 13 residues. Germline values: CDR1 KGHSH, CDR2 LQKENI.

In the case of this clonotype: A single base separates this from a much larger clone, so it may be a read error. The J gene is TRBJ1-1, the V gene TRBV6-5; D is unclear. CDR1 and CDR2 (germline): MNHEY, SVGAGI. This CDR3 spans 14 amino acids. The CDR3 reads CAGSYTTAGTEAFF. CDR3 in DNA: TGTGCCGGCAGTTACACCACCGCGGGCACTGAAGCTTTCTTT.

This clonotype came up many times. The V and J genes are TRBV5-1 and TRBJ2-7; 14 bases line up with TRBD2. The CDR3 runs to 15 residues. Germline V gene data show CDR1 as SGHRS and CDR2 as YFSETQ. The V and J ends lost 3 bases and 7 bases, in that order; junction bases with no gene match: 6. DNA of the CDR3: TGCGCCAGCAGCTCGACGGGACTAGCGGGAGAGGAGCAGTACTTC. It encodes CASSSTGLAGEEQYF.

This clonotype was found many times. J is TRBJ2-4 and V is TRBV15; 9 bases match TRBD2. The V gene end was trimmed by 1 base and the J gene end by 0 bases; junction bases not matched to a gene: 4. The CDR3 is made up of 17 amino acids. The germline V gene encodes CDR1 LNHNV and CDR2 YYDKDF (reference sequence). Here the CDR3 DNA reads TGTGCCACCAGCAGAGGTAGCGGGGGTATAGCCAAAAACATTCAGTACTTC. Translating it yields CATSRGSGGIAKNIQYF.

This clonotype has ten or more counts. This sequence joins TRBV2 and TRBJ1-5; 9 positions agree with TRBD1. The germline CDR1 and CDR2 sequences are SNHLY and FYNNEI. Germline trimming cut 6 bases from V and 7 bases from J; bases unmatched to any gene: 10. This CDR3 is built from 15 residues. The CDR3 DNA sequence: TGTGCCAGCAGCTCCGGGACAGGGTACGGGCAGCCCCAGCATTTT. It translates to CASSSGTGYGQPQHF.

This clonotype occurred many times. V and J are TRBV2 and TRBJ1-2; 7 bases are a match to TRBD1. Germline V gene sequence: CDR1 SNHLY, CDR2 FYNNEI. CDR3 length equals 14 residues. Losses at the gene ends were 7 bases for V and 0 bases for J; bases not matched to a gene: 5. Written as DNA, the CDR3 is TGTGCCAGCAAGGCAAGGGGGCCTAACTATGGCTACACCTTC. This gives the protein CASKARGPNYGYTF.

Here the CDR3 reads CASSPNRGAGQPQHF. The CDR3 bases are TGTGCCAGCAGCCCAAACAGGGGGGCAGGTCAGCCCCAGCATTTT. The rearrangement links TRBV11-1 to TRBJ1-5, with TRBD1 matching over 8 bases. Germline-derived CDR1 and CDR2 are SGHAT and FQDESV (reference sequence). The length of the CDR3 is 15 residues. V shed 5 bases, J shed 6 bases, and the junction held 9 bases outside the gene matches.

This clonotype was detected only a few times. J is TRBJ2-7 and V is TRBV20-1; D call uncertain. The V end was cut by 3 bases, the J end by 1 base, with 7 bases between. This CDR3 has 12 residues. The germline V gene encodes CDR1 DFQATT and CDR2 SNEGSKA (reference sequence). The chain's CDR3 is CSARVRSYEQYF. The CDR3 bases are TGCAGTGCTAGGGTCAGGTCCTACGAGCAGTACTTC.

The sample holds many counts of this clonotype. The gene calls are TRBV20-1 and TRBJ2-1, with D perhaps matching TRBD2 (8 bases). Germline V gives CDR1 DFQATT, CDR2 SNEGSKA (reference sequence). The CDR3 runs to 15 residues. V lost 6 bases and J 8 bases, leaving 23 bases between the germline ends. The DNA of the CDR3 is TGCAGTGCCTATAGACTAGCGCCCCAGGGGGATGAGCAGTTCTTC. It codes for CSAYRLAPQGDEQFF.

At least ten counts were recorded for this clonotype. The rearrangement joins TRBV6-2 or TRBV6-3 to TRBJ1-2, with a weak D call TRBD1 (6 bases). The CDR3 is made up of 17 amino acids. CDR1 is MNHEY and CDR2 is SVGEGT in the germline V gene. The V end lost 5 bases, the J end lost 0 bases, and 19 bases lay between the germline ends. CDR3 protein: CASSRGTGTRTNYGYTF. The CDR3 DNA reads TGTGCCAGCAGTCGAGGAACCGGGACACGGACTAACTATGGCTACACCTTC.

This clonotype was counted ten times or more. V and J are TRBV5-1 and TRBJ1-5; D is possibly TRBD1 (5 bases). The germline gives CDR1 SGHRS, CDR2 YFSETQ. V gave up 4 bases and J gave up 7 bases, with 12 bases separating them. The CDR3 loop spans 13 amino acids. CDR3 in DNA: TGCGCCAGCAGCGACGGGGGGGGACAGCCCCAGCATTTT. Translation: CASSDGGGQPQHF.

Comment on this clonotype: Since a much larger clone is just one base distant, this may be a read error. This chain joins TRBV19 and TRBJ2-1; 9 nucleotides line up with TRBD1. The J call may be in error: the DNA end matches TRBJ2-7 better. CDR3 size: 15 residues. Germline values: CDR1 LNHDA, CDR2 SQIVND (reference sequence). The CDR3 nucleotides are TGTGCCAGCAGCTCCGACGGGACAGGGACCAATGAGCAGTACTTC. Protein sequence: CASSSDGTGTNEQYF.

In this sample, this clonotype turned up many times. CDR3 residues: CASSGGVNEQYF. In DNA form, the CDR3 reads TGTGCCAGCAGCGGGGGGGTAAACGAGCAGTACTTC. This sequence joins TRBV6-1 and TRBJ2-7, with 8 positions matching TRBD2. This CDR3 is built from 12 residues. Germline V CDR1 and CDR2: MNHNS, SASEGT. The J segment lost 5 bases and the V segment lost 6 bases, leaving 3 bases of the junction unmatched.

This clonotype was seen repeatedly, ten times or more. This rearrangement joins TRBV20-1 to TRBJ2-7, with D perhaps given as TRBD1 or TRBD2 (6 bases each). The V end was cut by 3 bases, the J end by 7 bases, with 16 bases between. The V gene's germline CDR1 is DFQATT and CDR2 SNEGSKA (reference sequence). The CDR3 loop spans 13 amino acids. Here the CDR3 reads CSARSGGEWEQYF. CDR3 nucleotide sequence: TGCAGTGCTAGGTCCGGGGGCGAATGGGAGCAGTACTTC.

Ten or more counts support this clonotype. The V call is TRBV7-8, the J call TRBJ2-1, with D uncertain. V lost 2 bases, J lost 1 base, and 9 bases lay in between. Germline V lookup: CDR1 SGHVS, CDR2 FQNEAQ. This CDR3 contains 15 residues. CDR3 bases: TGTGCCAGCAGCTTATCCCTTAATTCCTACAATGAGCAGTTCTTC. As protein: CASSLSLNSYNEQFF.

V gene TRBV28 combines with J gene TRBJ2-5; 7 bases agree with TRBD1. Germline trimming cut 6 bases from V and 1 base from J; bases unmatched to any gene: 5. The germline CDR1 and CDR2 sequences are MDHEN and SYDVKM. This CDR3 spans 14 amino acids. The CDR3 is CASSPAGGQETQYF. The CDR3 coding sequence is TGTGCCAGCAGCCCGGCAGGGGGCCAAGAGACCCAGTACTTC.

This clonotype was observed many times. At one end the junction does not follow the germline gene, possibly because of a read error. The chain couples TRBV6-2 or TRBV6-3 to TRBJ1-1, with D hard to call. This CDR3 has 14 amino acids. Germline V gene data show CDR1 as MNHEY and CDR2 as SVGEGT. The CDR3, as DNA: TGTGCCAGCAGTTACGCGGATATGAACACTGAAGCCTTCTTT. Translated: CASSYADMNTEAFF.

In this sample, this clonotype turned up many times. This sequence joins TRBV30 and TRBJ1-1, with D uncertain. Trimming pared 4 bases from V and 1 base from J, leaving 7 bases between. CDR3 length: 12 residues. Germline assignment: CDR1 GTSNPN and CDR2 SVGIG (reference sequence). CDR3 nucleotide sequence: TGTGCCTGGATGCGGGAGAACACTGAAGCTTTCTTT. Translation: CAWMRENTEAFF.

The CDR3 here is CASSLEGGQPQHF. Written as DNA, the CDR3 is TGTGCCAGCAGTTTAGAAGGGGGCCAGCCCCAGCATTTT. The rearrangement uses TRBV27 and TRBJ1-5; 7 bases are a match to TRBD1. There are 13 residues in the CDR3. Per germline, CDR1 MNHEY and CDR2 SMNVEV (reference sequence). V gave up 2 bases and J gave up 7 bases; unmatched junction bases: 2.

This clonotype was counted at least ten times. J is TRBJ2-7 and V is TRBV7-9, with a weak D call TRBD1 (5 bases). Trimming left V 5 bases short and J 7 bases short, with 9 bases between. The CDR3 length is 11 residues. The germline gives CDR1 SEHNR, CDR2 FQNEAQ (reference sequence). In DNA form, the CDR3 reads TGTGCCAGCAGCCCCCGACAGGAGCAGTACTTC. It yields the protein CASSPRQEQYF. The full variable domain, completed using reference TRBV7-9 and TRBJ2-7, is DTGVSQNPRHKITKRGQNVTFRCDPISEHNRLYWYRQTLGQGPEFLTYFQNEAQLEKSRLLSDRFSAERPKGSFSTLEIQRTEQGDSAMYLCASSPRQEQYFGPGTRLTVT.

V and J are TRBV5-1 and TRBJ2-5, with D unclear. Between the trimmed V and J ends, which lost 0 bases and 4 bases, there was a span of 10 bases. Looked up from germline, CDR1 is SGHRS and CDR2 is YFSETQ. The CDR3 is made up of 14 amino acids. The CDR3 DNA sequence: TGCGCCAGCAGCTTGGCCCCGGGCGCAGAGACCCAGTACTTC. Protein sequence: CASSLAPGAETQYF.

This clonotype was seen repeatedly, ten times or more. This chain's CDR3 is CASSLGTGFENIQYF. The CDR3, as DNA: TGTGCCAGCAGTTTGGGGACAGGGTTTGAAAACATTCAGTACTTC. This chain links TRBV28 with TRBJ2-4; TRBD1 matches at 9 bases. Trimming took 3 bases from V and 5 from J; bases not matched to a gene: 5. This CDR3 is 15 amino acids long. Germline V CDR1 and CDR2: MDHEN, SYDVKM. Full variable domain (outside the CDR3, taken from reference TRBV28 and TRBJ2-4): DVKVTQSSRYLVKRTGEKVFLECVQDMDHENMFWYRQDPGLGLRLIYFSYDVKMKEKGDIPEGYSVSREKKERFSLILESASTNQTSMYLCASSLGTGFENIQYFGAGTRLSVL.

This clonotype showed up just a few times. The rearrangement links TRBV29-1 to TRBJ2-1; D possibly corresponds to TRBD1 (5 bases). The V gene's germline CDR1 is SQVTM and CDR2 ANQGSEA. The V gene lost 4 bases and the J gene lost 3 bases, with 7 bases spanning the gap. The CDR3 sequence is 12 residues long. For the CDR3, the DNA is TGCAGCGTTGGGGGCAGCTACAATGAGCAGTTCTTC. Its translation is CSVGGSYNEQFF.